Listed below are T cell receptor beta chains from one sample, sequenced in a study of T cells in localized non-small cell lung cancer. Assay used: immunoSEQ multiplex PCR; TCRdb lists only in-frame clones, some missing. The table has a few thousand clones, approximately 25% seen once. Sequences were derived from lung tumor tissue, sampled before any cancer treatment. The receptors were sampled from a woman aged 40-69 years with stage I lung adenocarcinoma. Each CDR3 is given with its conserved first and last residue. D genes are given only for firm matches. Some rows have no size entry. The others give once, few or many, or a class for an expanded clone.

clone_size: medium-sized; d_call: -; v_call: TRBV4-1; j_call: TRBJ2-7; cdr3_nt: TGCGCCAGCAGCCAACCGAACGGAGACGAGCAGTACTTC; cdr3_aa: CASSQPNGDEQYF
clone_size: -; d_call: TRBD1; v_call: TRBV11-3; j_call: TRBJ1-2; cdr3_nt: TGTGCCAGCAGCCCAGGGGGTTCTGCTAACTATGGCTACACCTTC; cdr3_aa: CASSPGGSANYGYTF
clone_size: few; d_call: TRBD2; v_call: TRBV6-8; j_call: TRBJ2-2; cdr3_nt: TGTGCCAGCAGCCAAACTAGCGCCATTGCCGGGGAGCTGTTTTTT; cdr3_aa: CASSQTSAIAGELFF
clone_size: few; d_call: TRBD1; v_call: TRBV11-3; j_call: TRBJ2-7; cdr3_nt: TGTGCCAGCAGCTTGAGGACAGGGGACTACGAGCAGTACTTC; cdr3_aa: CASSLRTGDYEQYF
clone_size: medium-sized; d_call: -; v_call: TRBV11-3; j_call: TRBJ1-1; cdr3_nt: TGTGCCAGCAGCTTAACAGGGTCTTCCGCTGAAGCTTTCTTT; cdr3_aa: CASSLTGSSAEAFF
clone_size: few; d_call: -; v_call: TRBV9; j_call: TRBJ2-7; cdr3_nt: TGTGCCAGCAGCTTTCAATCGGGACCGGAGTCTAGGCAGTACTTC; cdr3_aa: CASSFQSGPESRQYF
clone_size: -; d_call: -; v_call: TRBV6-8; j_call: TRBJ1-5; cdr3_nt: TGTGCCAGCACCTCCAAGATCGGCAATCAGCCCCAGCATTTT; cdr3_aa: CASTSKIGNQPQHF
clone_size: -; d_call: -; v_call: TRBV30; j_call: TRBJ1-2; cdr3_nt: TGTGCCTGGAGTCGATTGGGTGGCTACACCTTC; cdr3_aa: CAWSRLGGYTF
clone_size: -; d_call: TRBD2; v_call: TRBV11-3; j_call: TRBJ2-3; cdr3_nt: TGTGCCAGCAGCCAGGGACTAGCGGTGCAGGATACGCAGTATTTT; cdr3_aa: CASSQGLAVQDTQYF
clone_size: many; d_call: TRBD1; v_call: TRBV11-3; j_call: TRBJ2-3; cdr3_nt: TGTGCCAGCAGCTTAGAGGGACAGACCTTCACAGATACGCAGTATTTT; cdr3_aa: CASSLEGQTFTDTQYF
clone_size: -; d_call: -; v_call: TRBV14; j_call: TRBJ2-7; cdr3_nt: TGTGCCAGCAGCCAACTTCCTCCTAGCAAGTACTTC; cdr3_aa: CASSQLPPSKYF
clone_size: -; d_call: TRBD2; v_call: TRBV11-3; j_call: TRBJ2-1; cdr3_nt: TGTGCCAGCAGCTTACAACGCGGGGGGCCGAATGAGCAGTTCTTC; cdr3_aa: CASSLQRGGPNEQFF
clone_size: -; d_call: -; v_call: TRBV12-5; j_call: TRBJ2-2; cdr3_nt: TGTGCCAGCAAGGTAGCCGGCAGCGGGGAGCTGTTTTTT; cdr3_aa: CASKVAGSGELFF
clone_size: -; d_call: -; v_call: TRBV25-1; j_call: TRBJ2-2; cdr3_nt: TGTGCCAGCACCACAGGGAATTCTTTGACCGGGGAGCTGTTTTTT; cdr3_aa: CASTTGNSLTGELFF
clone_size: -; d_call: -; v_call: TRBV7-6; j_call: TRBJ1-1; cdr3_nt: TGTGCCAGCAGCTTAACGGCTATGAGCACTGAAGCTTTCTTT; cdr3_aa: CASSLTAMSTEAFF